The 4 T cell receptor beta chains reported below all come from one sample, sequenced in a study of blood T cell repertoires in COVID-19. Sequencing used immunoSEQ multiplex PCR; TCRdb keeps in-frame clones, though not all of them. Here the sample spans about 210,000 clones, 83% being singletons. What was sequenced was peripheral blood. Receptors were obtained from a woman between 40 and 50 years old with active or convalescent COVID-19.

This clone was detected only once. The chain has TRBV5-8 and TRBJ2-7, with D perhaps matching TRBD2 (5 bases). CDR3 length: 13 amino acids. Looked up from germline, CDR1 is SGHTS and CDR2 is YDEGEE. V was clipped by 5 bases and J by 6 bases, with 15 bases between them. The CDR3 DNA reads as TGTGCCAGCAGAGGACTCGTCTGGGGCGAGCAGTACTTC. It is translated as CASRGLVWGEQYF. The full variable domain, rest sourced from reference TRBV5-8 and TRBJ2-7, is EAGVTQSPTHLIKTRGQQATLRCSPISGHTSVYWYQQALGLGLQFLLWYDEGEERNRGNFPPRFSGRQFPNYSSELNVNALELEDSALYLCASRGLVWGEQYFGPGTRLTVT.

The J gene is TRBJ1-2, the V gene TRBV2; D is perhaps TRBD1 (6 bases). V shed 2 bases and J shed 5 bases, with 15 bases lying between them. This CDR3 has 15 amino acids. The V gene's germline CDR1 is SNHLY and CDR2 FYNNEI. The CDR3 is CASSETVLQGYGYTF. The DNA of the CDR3 is TGTGCCAGCAGTGAAACGGTCCTCCAGGGGTATGGCTACACCTTC.

This chain joins TRBV14 and TRBJ1-1; TRBD1 matches at 7 bases. The CDR3 length is 16 residues. CDR1 is SGHDN and CDR2 is FVKESK in the germline V gene. V shed 0 bases, J shed 4 bases, and the junction held 8 bases outside the gene matches. The CDR3 nucleotides read TGTGCCAGCAGCCAAGATCCCGGACAGGTAGTCACTGAAGCTTTCTTT. It specifies CASSQDPGQVVTEAFF.

The chain has TRBV10-3 and TRBJ1-4, with TRBD1 matching 7 bases. From germline, CDR1 is ENHRY and CDR2 SYGVKD. The CDR3 has 14 amino acids. Trimming took 5 bases from V and 2 from J; bases not matched to a gene: 2. The CDR3 is CAISPQGTNEKLFF. As DNA, the CDR3 is TGTGCCATCAGTCCACAGGGGACTAATGAAAAACTGTTTTTT.